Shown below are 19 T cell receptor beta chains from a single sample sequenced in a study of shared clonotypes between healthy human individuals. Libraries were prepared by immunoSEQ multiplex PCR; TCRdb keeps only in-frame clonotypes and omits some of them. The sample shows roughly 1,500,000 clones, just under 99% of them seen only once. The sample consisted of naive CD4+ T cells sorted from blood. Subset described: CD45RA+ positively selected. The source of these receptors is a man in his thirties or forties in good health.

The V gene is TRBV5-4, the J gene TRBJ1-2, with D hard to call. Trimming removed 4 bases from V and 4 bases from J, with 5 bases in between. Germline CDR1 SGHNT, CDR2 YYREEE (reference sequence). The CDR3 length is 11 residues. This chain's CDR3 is CASSVGYGYTF. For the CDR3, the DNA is TGTGCCAGCAGCGTCGGCTATGGCTACACCTTC.

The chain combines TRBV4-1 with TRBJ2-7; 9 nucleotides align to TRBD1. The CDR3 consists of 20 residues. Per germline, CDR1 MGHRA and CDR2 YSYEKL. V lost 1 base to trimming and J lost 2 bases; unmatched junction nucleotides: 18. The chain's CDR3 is CASSQALNQPGTGFTYEQYF. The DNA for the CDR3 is TGCGCCAGCAGCCAAGCGCTCAATCAACCCGGGACAGGGTTTACCTACGAGCAGTACTTC.

The CDR3 sequence is CASSRGETGANYGYTF. DNA for the CDR3: TGTGCCAGCAGTCGTGGGGAGACAGGCGCTAACTATGGCTACACCTTC. The chain couples TRBV5-4 to TRBJ1-2; D is possibly TRBD1 (6 bases). This CDR3 comprises 16 residues. Germline V gene sequence: CDR1 SGHNT, CDR2 YYREEE (reference sequence). The V gene lost 5 bases and the J gene lost 0 bases, with 17 bases spanning the gap.

DNA for the CDR3: TGCGCCAGCAGCTCCGACGGGTCCAATAAGTTCTTC. Its translation is CASSSDGSNKFF. The J gene is TRBJ2-1, the V gene TRBV5-1; D remains ambiguous. The V gene's germline CDR1 is SGHRS and CDR2 YFSETQ. Deletions cut 3 bases from V and 14 bases from J, with 15 bases between. The CDR3 extends over 12 amino acids.

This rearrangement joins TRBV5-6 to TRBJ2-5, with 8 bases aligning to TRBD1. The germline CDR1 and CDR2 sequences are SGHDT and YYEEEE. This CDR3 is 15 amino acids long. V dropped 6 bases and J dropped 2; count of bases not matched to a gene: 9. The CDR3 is CASNFRGLGQETQYF. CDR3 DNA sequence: TGTGCCAGCAACTTCAGGGGGCTGGGGCAAGAGACCCAGTACTTC.

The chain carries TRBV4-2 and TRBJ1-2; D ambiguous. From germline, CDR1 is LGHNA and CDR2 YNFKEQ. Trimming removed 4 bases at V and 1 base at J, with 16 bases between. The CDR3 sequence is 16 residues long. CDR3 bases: TGTGCCAGCAGCCCCCCTAATCCCGGAAGTAACTATGGCTACACCTTC. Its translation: CASSPPNPGSNYGYTF.

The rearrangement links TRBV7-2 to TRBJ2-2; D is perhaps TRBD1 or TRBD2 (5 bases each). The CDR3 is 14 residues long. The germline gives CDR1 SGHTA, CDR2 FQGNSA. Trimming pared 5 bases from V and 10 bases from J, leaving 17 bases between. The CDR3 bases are TGTGCCAGCAGCGCCCGGGGCGCAAAGATGGAGCTGTTTTTT. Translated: CASSARGAKMELFF.

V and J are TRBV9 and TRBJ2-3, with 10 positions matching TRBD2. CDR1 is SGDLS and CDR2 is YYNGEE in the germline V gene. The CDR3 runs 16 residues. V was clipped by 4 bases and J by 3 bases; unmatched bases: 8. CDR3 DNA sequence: TGTGCCAGCAGCTTACTGCTAGCGGGAGAGACAGATACGCAGTATTTT. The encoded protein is CASSLLLAGETDTQYF. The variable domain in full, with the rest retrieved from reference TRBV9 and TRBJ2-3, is DSGVTQTPKHLITATGQRVTLRCSPRSGDLSVYWYQQSLDQGLQFLIQYYNGEERAKGNILERFSAQQFPDLHSELNLSSLELGDSALYFCASSLLLAGETDTQYFGPGTRLTVL.

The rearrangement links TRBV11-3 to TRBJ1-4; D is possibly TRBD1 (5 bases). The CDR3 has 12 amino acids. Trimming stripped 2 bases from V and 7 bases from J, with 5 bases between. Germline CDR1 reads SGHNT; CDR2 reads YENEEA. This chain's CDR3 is CASSLQGEKLFF. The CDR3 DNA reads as TGTGCCAGCAGCTTACAGGGTGAAAAACTGTTTTTT.

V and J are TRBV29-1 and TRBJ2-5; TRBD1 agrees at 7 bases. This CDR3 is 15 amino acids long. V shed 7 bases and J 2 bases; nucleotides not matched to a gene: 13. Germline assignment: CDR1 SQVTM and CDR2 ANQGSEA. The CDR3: CSAGTDRVGQETQYF. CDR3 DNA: TGCAGCGCCGGAACCGACAGGGTGGGGCAAGAGACCCAGTACTTC.

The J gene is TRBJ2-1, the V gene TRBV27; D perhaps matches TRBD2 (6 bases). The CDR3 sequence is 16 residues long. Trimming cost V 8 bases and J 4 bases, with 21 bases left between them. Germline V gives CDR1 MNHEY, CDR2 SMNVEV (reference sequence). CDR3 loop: CASRRGVSTVYNEQFF. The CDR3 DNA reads TGTGCCAGCCGCCGCGGGGTTAGCACCGTTTACAATGAGCAGTTCTTC.

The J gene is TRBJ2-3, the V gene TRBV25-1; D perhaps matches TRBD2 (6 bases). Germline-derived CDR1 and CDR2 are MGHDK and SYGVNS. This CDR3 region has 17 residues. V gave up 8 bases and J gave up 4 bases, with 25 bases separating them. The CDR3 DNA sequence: TGTGCCAGCCGTGTGGCCGGAGGGGCCAGCTGGGCAGATACGCAGTATTTT. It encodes CASRVAGGASWADTQYF. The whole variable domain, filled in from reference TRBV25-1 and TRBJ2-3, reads EADIYQTPRYLVIGTGKKITLECSQTMGHDKMYWYQQDPGMELHLIHYSYGVNSTEKGDLSSESTVSRIRTEHFPLTLESARPSHTSQYLCASRVAGGASWADTQYFGPGTRLTVL.

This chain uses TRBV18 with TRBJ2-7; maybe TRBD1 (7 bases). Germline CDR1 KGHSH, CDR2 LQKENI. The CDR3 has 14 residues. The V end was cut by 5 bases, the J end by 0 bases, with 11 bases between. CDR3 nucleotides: TGTGCCAGCTCAGGAGGGGGCGGCTCCTACGAGCAGTACTTC. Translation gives CASSGGGGSYEQYF.

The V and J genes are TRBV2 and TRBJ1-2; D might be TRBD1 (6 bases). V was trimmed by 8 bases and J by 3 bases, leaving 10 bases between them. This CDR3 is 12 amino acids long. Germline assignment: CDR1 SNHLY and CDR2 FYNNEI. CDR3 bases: TGTGCCAGCCAACAGGGCGACTATGGCTACACCTTC. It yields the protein CASQQGDYGYTF.

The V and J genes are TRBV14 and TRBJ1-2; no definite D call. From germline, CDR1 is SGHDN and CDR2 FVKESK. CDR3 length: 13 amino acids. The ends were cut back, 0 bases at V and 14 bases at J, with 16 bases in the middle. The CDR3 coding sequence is TGTGCCAGCAGCCAAGATTGGCCCGGGCCCAGGACCTTC. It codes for CASSQDWPGPRTF.

This chain's CDR3 is CASSLTGARQPQHF. The CDR3 DNA sequence: TGTGCCAGCAGTTTAACGGGGGCTAGGCAGCCCCAGCATTTT. J is TRBJ1-5 and V is TRBV27; perhaps TRBD1 as D (6 bases). The CDR3 runs to 14 residues. Germline CDR1 MNHEY, CDR2 SMNVEV (reference sequence). The ends were cut back, 2 bases at V and 7 bases at J, with 12 bases in the middle.

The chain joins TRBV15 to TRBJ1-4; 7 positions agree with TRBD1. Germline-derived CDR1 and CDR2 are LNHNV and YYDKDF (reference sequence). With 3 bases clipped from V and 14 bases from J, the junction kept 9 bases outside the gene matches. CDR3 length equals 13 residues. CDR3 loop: CATSRIQDRVLFF. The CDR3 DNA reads TGTGCCACCAGCAGGATACAAGACAGGGTCCTGTTTTTT.

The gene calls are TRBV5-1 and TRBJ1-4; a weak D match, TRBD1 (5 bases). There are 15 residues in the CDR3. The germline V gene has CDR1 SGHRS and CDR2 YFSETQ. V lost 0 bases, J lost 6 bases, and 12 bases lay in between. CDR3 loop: CASSLALTGDEKLFF. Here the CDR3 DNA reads TGCGCCAGCAGCTTGGCTCTGACGGGGGATGAAAAACTGTTTTTT. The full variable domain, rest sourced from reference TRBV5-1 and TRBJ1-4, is KAGVTQTPRYLIKTRGQQVTLSCSPISGHRSVSWYQQTPGQGLQFLFEYFSETQRNKGNFPGRFSGRQFSNSRSEMNVSTLELGDSALYLCASSLALTGDEKLFFGSGTQLSVL.

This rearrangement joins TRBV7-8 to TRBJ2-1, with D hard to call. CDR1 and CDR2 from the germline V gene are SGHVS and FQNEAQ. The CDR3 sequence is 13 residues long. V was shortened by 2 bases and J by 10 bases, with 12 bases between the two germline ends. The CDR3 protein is CASSLSNPREQFF. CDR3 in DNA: TGTGCCAGCAGCTTAAGCAACCCGAGGGAGCAGTTCTTC.